The next 32 T cell receptor beta chains were all read from a single sample in a study of Ad26.COV2.S vaccination and SARS-CoV-2 variants. Treatment: some 19 received Ad26.COV2.S at low or high dose, single or two shots; five or six received placebo; per-sample allocation not given. Day 63 after the first vaccine or placebo injection was the time point for sampling. Data came from immunoSEQ multiplex PCR; TCRdb stores just in-frame clones and leaves some out. The table includes 350,000 to 500,000 clones, about 92% detected once. The source was peripheral blood, collected in a trial of Ad26.COV2.S vaccine versus placebo. These receptors originate from a person aged 18 to 59 who received the Ad26.COV2.S COVID-19 vaccine or a placebo.

The gene calls are TRBV7-9 and TRBJ2-7; D is possibly TRBD1 (6 bases). V was clipped by 5 bases and J by 5 bases, with 13 bases between them. This CDR3 contains 13 residues. Germline-derived CDR1 and CDR2 are SEHNR and FQNEAQ (reference sequence). CDR3 sequence (DNA): TGTGCCAGCAGCCTACACAGGGCCAACGAGCAGTACTTC. Its protein product is CASSLHRANEQYF.

This chain uses TRBV9 with TRBJ2-1; 7 bases map to TRBD2. The CDR3 has 15 amino acids. Germline V gives CDR1 SGDLS, CDR2 YYNGEE. The trim removed 0 bases at V and 7 bases at J, leaving 7 bases unmatched. CDR3 nucleotides: TGTGCCAGCAGCGTAGAAACTAGCGTCGATAATGAGCAGTTCTTC. It codes for CASSVETSVDNEQFF. Full variable domain (remainder filled in from reference TRBV9 and TRBJ2-1): DSGVTQTPKHLITATGQRVTLRCSPRSGDLSVYWYQQSLDQGLQFLIQYYNGEERAKGNILERFSAQQFPDLHSELNLSSLELGDSALYFCASSVETSVDNEQFFGPGTRLTVL.

The genes are TRBV7-6 and TRBJ2-1; TRBD2 is a possible D gene (6 bases). The CDR3 is made up of 15 amino acids. Between the trimmed V and J ends, which lost 5 bases and 7 bases, there was a span of 18 bases. Per the germline V gene, CDR1 is SGHVS and CDR2 is FNYEAQ. For the CDR3, the DNA is TGTGCCAGCAGCGACATGGGCGGGAAAATAAATGAGCAGTTCTTC. This translates into CASSDMGGKINEQFF.

The chain uses TRBV5-1 and TRBJ2-5; possibly TRBD1 for D (5 bases). Per germline, CDR1 SGHRS and CDR2 YFSETQ. V gave up 2 bases and J gave up 2 bases, with 16 bases separating them. The CDR3 covers 16 residues. CDR3 sequence reads: CASSLGFAQEQETQYF. CDR3 in DNA: TGCGCCAGCAGCTTAGGTTTTGCACAGGAACAAGAGACCCAGTACTTC.

This clone was observed once. This sequence joins TRBV7-2 and TRBJ1-2; weak D call: TRBD1 (5 bases). The CDR3 is made up of 15 amino acids. Trimming shortened V by 5 bases and J by 0 bases, and 13 bases separated the two germline ends. From germline, CDR1 is SGHTA and CDR2 FQGNSA. Here the CDR3 reads CASSGTLGANYGYTF. CDR3 coding DNA: TGTGCCAGCAGCGGGACTCTTGGGGCTAACTATGGCTACACCTTC.

The V and J genes are TRBV29-1 and TRBJ2-6, with 12 nucleotides matching TRBD1. Trimming cost V 6 bases and J 0 bases; bases outside gene matches: 6. The CDR3 covers 17 residues. The germline V gene encodes CDR1 SQVTM and CDR2 ANQGSEA. This CDR3 reads CSVPGQGATSGANVLTF. Here the CDR3 DNA reads TGCAGCGTACCGGGACAGGGGGCCACCTCTGGGGCCAACGTCCTGACTTTC.

The CDR3 sequence is CASSAGEADTQYF. CDR3 DNA sequence: TGCGCCAGCAGCGCCGGGGAAGCAGATACGCAGTATTTT. The gene calls are TRBV4-3 and TRBJ2-3; D perhaps matches TRBD2 (5 bases). V lost 5 bases, J lost 4 bases, and 10 bases lay in between. CDR1 LGHNA and CDR2 YSLEER come from the germline V gene. CDR3 length equals 13 residues.

V is TRBV7-2 and J is TRBJ2-1; unclear D gene. Per germline, CDR1 SGHTA and CDR2 FQGNSA. There are 15 residues in the CDR3. V dropped 3 bases and J dropped 4 bases, with 13 bases sitting between them. The CDR3 DNA follows: TGTGCCAGCAGCTTCGGCGACCTACCGTACAATGAGCAGTTCTTC. This translates into CASSFGDLPYNEQFF.

This chain links TRBV24-1 with TRBJ2-5; 9 bases match TRBD2. Germline lookup yields CDR1 KGHDR and CDR2 SFDVKD. The CDR3 is 15 residues long. Trimming at V came to 5 bases and at J to 2 bases, leaving 5 bases not matched to a gene. Here the CDR3 reads CATSVAGAVQETQYF. The CDR3 DNA sequence: TGTGCCACCAGTGTAGCGGGAGCCGTACAAGAGACCCAGTACTTC.

The chain carries TRBV10-2 and TRBJ1-6; tentative D call: TRBD1 (6 bases). V gave up 6 bases and J gave up 10 bases, with 19 bases separating them. Germline values: CDR1 WSHSY, CDR2 SAAADI. The CDR3 covers 15 residues. CDR3 sequence reads: CASRALRDMYSPLHF. CDR3 bases: TGCGCCAGCAGAGCACTCCGGGACATGTACTCACCCCTCCACTTT.

The J gene is TRBJ2-3, the V gene TRBV3-1 (or the pseudogene TRBV3-2); 7 positions agree with TRBD1. The J segment lost 5 bases and the V segment lost 4 bases, leaving 9 bases of the junction unmatched. The CDR3 contains 15 residues. Germline lookup yields CDR1 LGHDT and CDR2 YNNKEL (reference sequence). CDR3: CASSPGDSRGDTQYF. The CDR3 DNA reads TGTGCCAGCAGCCCCGGGGACAGTAGGGGAGATACGCAGTATTTT.

This chain uses TRBV6-7 with TRBJ2-2; TRBD2 agrees at 12 bases. TRBV6-7 is placed among ORFs of uncertain function. The CDR3 sequence is 20 residues long. Trimming cost V 0 bases and J 4 bases; bases outside gene matches: 12. CDR3 bases: TGTGCCAGCAGTTACTCGAGACTAGCGGGAGTGAAGGGGGTCACCGGGGAGCTGTTTTTT. Its protein product is CASSYSRLAGVKGVTGELFF.

V gene TRBV10-3 combines with J gene TRBJ2-7; TRBD2 might be the D (6 bases). Germline V CDR1 and CDR2: ENHRY, SYGVKD. With 2 bases removed from V and 2 bases from J, the gap between germline ends came to 16 bases. The CDR3 is 16 residues long. CDR3 in amino acids: CAISEILGGAPYEQYF. The CDR3 nucleotides read TGTGCCATCAGTGAGATTCTGGGGGGAGCACCCTACGAGCAGTACTTC.

The rearrangement uses TRBV28 and TRBJ1-4; D not resolved. From germline, CDR1 is MDHEN and CDR2 SYDVKM. The CDR3 has 14 amino acids. V was trimmed by 6 bases and J by 1 base, leaving 9 bases between them. The CDR3 bases are TGTGCCAGCAGAAGAGGGATAACTAATGAAAAACTGTTTTTT. This codes for CASRRGITNEKLFF.

The chain recombines TRBV18 with TRBJ2-7, with 8 bases that match TRBD2. Germline V lookup: CDR1 KGHSH, CDR2 LQKENI. J gave up 1 base and V 4 bases, and 6 bases lay outside the gene matches. This CDR3 spans 15 amino acids. CDR3 nucleotide sequence: TGTGCCAGCTCACTCGGGGGGGCCCATTCCTACGAGCAGTACTTC. As protein: CASSLGGAHSYEQYF. The entire variable domain, with the rest obtained from reference TRBV18 and TRBJ2-7, is as follows: NAGVMQNPRHLVRRRGQEARLRCSPMKGHSHVYWYRQLPEEGLKFMVYLQKENIIDESGMPKERFSAEFPKEGPSILRIQQVVRGDSAAYFCASSLGGAHSYEQYFGPGTRLTVT.

For the CDR3, the DNA is TGTGCCAGTAGTATCACCTCGGCACGGAGCTCCTACAATGAGCAGTTCTTC. Residues: CASSITSARSSYNEQFF. This chain joins TRBV19 and TRBJ2-1; D unresolved. The length of the CDR3 is 17 residues. In germline, CDR1 is LNHDA, CDR2 SQIVND (reference sequence). V dropped 3 bases and J dropped 0 bases, with 15 bases sitting between them.

This clone was observed a handful of times. The V and J genes are TRBV10-3 and TRBJ2-1; 8 positions agree with TRBD1. Germline lookup yields CDR1 ENHRY and CDR2 SYGVKD. The CDR3 is 14 residues long. Trimming took 4 bases from V and 3 from J; bases not matched to a gene: 2. The CDR3 sequence is CAISAGGGYNEQFF. CDR3 nucleotide sequence: TGTGCCATCAGTGCAGGGGGCGGCTACAATGAGCAGTTCTTC.

In this sample, this clone turned up once. The chain combines TRBV6-2 or TRBV6-3 with TRBJ2-1; D is uncertain. The V gene lost 2 bases and the J gene lost 8 bases, with 4 bases spanning the gap. The CDR3 is made up of 11 amino acids. Germline V gene sequence: CDR1 MNHEY, CDR2 SVGEGT. Here the CDR3 reads CASSYPDEQFF. The DNA for the CDR3 is TGTGCCAGCAGTTACCCCGATGAGCAGTTCTTC.

The CDR3 is CASSPRPTGTYEQYF. The DNA of the CDR3 is TGTGCCAGTAGTCCCCGCCCGACAGGGACGTACGAGCAGTACTTC. This rearrangement joins TRBV19 to TRBJ2-7; 7 positions agree with TRBD1. Trimming at V came to 5 bases and at J to 4 bases, leaving 11 bases not matched to a gene. The germline V gene has CDR1 LNHDA and CDR2 SQIVND (reference sequence). CDR3 size: 15 residues.

This chain links TRBV10-3 with TRBJ2-3, with 8 bases matching TRBD1. CDR1 is ENHRY and CDR2 is SYGVKD in the germline V gene. The CDR3 covers 15 residues. V was clipped by 3 bases and J by 3 bases; unmatched bases: 5. DNA of the CDR3: TGTGCCATCAGTGACGGCGGGGACAGGACAGATACGCAGTATTTT. It encodes CAISDGGDRTDTQYF.

V and J are TRBV19 and TRBJ1-5; D is ambiguous. The V end was cut by 8 bases, the J end by 6 bases, with 20 bases between. CDR3 size: 15 residues. The V gene's germline CDR1 is LNHDA and CDR2 SQIVND (reference sequence). The DNA of the CDR3 is TGTGCCAGTTCCGGATACGAGGGTTGGAGTCAGCCCCAGCATTTT. The encoded protein is CASSGYEGWSQPQHF. Variable domain in full (rest from reference TRBV19 and TRBJ1-5): DGGITQSPKYLFRKEGQNVTLSCEQNLNHDAMYWYRQDPGQGLRLIYYSQIVNDFQKGDIAEGYSVSREKKESFPLTVTSAQKNPTAFYLCASSGYEGWSQPQHFGDGTRLSIL.

The chain couples TRBV27 to TRBJ2-3, with TRBD2 identical over 9 bases. The V and J ends lost 5 bases and 5 bases, in that order; junction bases with no gene match: 11. Germline values: CDR1 MNHEY, CDR2 SMNVEV (reference sequence). The CDR3 covers 16 residues. The CDR3 reads CASSLVAGASQDTQYF. CDR3 DNA sequence: TGTGCCAGCAGTCTTGTAGCGGGAGCGAGTCAAGATACGCAGTATTTT.

This clone was detected only a few times. Other DNA sequences within the sample encode an identical CDR3. Here the CDR3 DNA reads TGTGCCAGCAGCGTAGGGCTCAATCAGCCCCAGCATTTT. This encodes CASSVGLNQPQHF. The chain carries TRBV9 and TRBJ1-5; D is unclear. The CDR3 runs 13 residues. Between the trimmed V and J ends, which lost 0 bases and 3 bases, there was a span of 4 bases. Per the germline V gene, CDR1 is SGDLS and CDR2 is YYNGEE.

The chain uses TRBV3-1 (or the pseudogene TRBV3-2) and TRBJ2-5; D gene uncertain. This CDR3 is 14 amino acids long. The germline CDR1 and CDR2 sequences are LGHDT and YNNKEL (reference sequence). With 0 bases removed from V and 4 bases from J, the gap between germline ends came to 9 bases. The CDR3 sequence is CASSQEGIVETQYF. CDR3 coding DNA: TGTGCCAGCAGCCAAGAGGGAATTGTAGAGACCCAGTACTTC.

This clone was counted a few times. The CDR3: CASQTGGTSRSYEQYF. The CDR3 DNA reads as TGCGCCAGTCAGACAGGGGGAACTTCCCGCTCCTACGAGCAGTACTTC. The chain recombines TRBV5-1 with TRBJ2-7; 9 bases map to TRBD1. V lost 8 bases to trimming and J lost 0 bases; unmatched junction nucleotides: 12. CDR1 is SGHRS and CDR2 is YFSETQ in the germline V gene. The CDR3 is 16 amino acids.

The chain links TRBV18 to TRBJ2-1; 7 nucleotides line up with TRBD2. Germline trimming cut 0 bases from V and 5 bases from J; bases unmatched to any gene: 10. Germline CDR1 is KGHSH and CDR2 is LQKENI. The CDR3 is 17 amino acids. This CDR3 is CASSPPRAGGRNNEQFF. The CDR3 DNA reads TGTGCCAGCTCACCACCTCGGGCGGGCGGGAGAAACAATGAGCAGTTCTTC.

CDR3 nucleotides: TGTGCCAGCAGCTTAGTTTCTGGGGGAGGCTATGGCTACACCTTC. It yields the protein CASSLVSGGGYGYTF. This rearrangement joins TRBV11-2 to TRBJ1-2; a weak D match, TRBD1 (5 bases). Germline V gene data show CDR1 as SGHAT and CDR2 as FQNNGV. This CDR3 spans 15 amino acids. Trimming shortened V by 1 base and J by 4 bases, and 13 bases separated the two germline ends.

This clone has just a few counts. The chain combines TRBV18 with TRBJ1-3; D may be TRBD1 (5 bases). This CDR3 contains 15 residues. V was trimmed by 2 bases and J by 0 bases, leaving 8 bases between them. Germline loops: CDR1 KGHSH, CDR2 LQKENI. The CDR3 loop is CASSPEGSSGNTIYF. CDR3 nucleotides: TGTGCCAGCTCACCAGAGGGGAGCTCTGGAAACACCATATATTTT. Full variable domain (outside the CDR3, taken from reference TRBV18 and TRBJ1-3): NAGVMQNPRHLVRRRGQEARLRCSPMKGHSHVYWYRQLPEEGLKFMVYLQKENIIDESGMPKERFSAEFPKEGPSILRIQQVVRGDSAAYFCASSPEGSSGNTIYFGEGSWLTVV.

The chain recombines TRBV30 with TRBJ1-1, with D unresolved. CDR3 length: 12 amino acids. In germline, CDR1 is GTSNPN, CDR2 SVGIG (reference sequence). V shed 1 base and J shed 11 bases, with 14 bases lying between them. The CDR3 region is CAWSAADGGAFF. In DNA, the CDR3 is TGTGCCTGGAGTGCCGCCGACGGCGGGGCTTTCTTT.

The count of this clone is one. The rearrangement joins TRBV29-1 to TRBJ2-3; D is uncertain. This CDR3 region has 14 residues. V was trimmed by 4 bases and J by 0 bases, leaving 11 bases between them. Germline V CDR1 and CDR2: SQVTM, ANQGSEA. CDR3 loop: CSVAVSVSTDTQYF. The CDR3 region has the DNA TGCAGCGTTGCGGTTTCCGTAAGCACAGATACGCAGTATTTT.

The rearrangement joins TRBV3-1 (or the pseudogene TRBV3-2) to TRBJ2-2; 7 positions agree with TRBD2. Trimming cost V 0 bases and J 1 base; bases outside gene matches: 11. CDR1 is LGHDT, CDR2 YNNKEL, per germline (reference sequence). This CDR3 comprises 19 residues. The CDR3 DNA reads TGTGCCAGCAGCCAAGATGGTGGTTGGGGGACTAAGAACACCGGGGAGCTGTTTTTT. It specifies CASSQDGGWGTKNTGELFF.

CDR3 sequence reads: CASSLGREGLKTQYF. CDR3 bases: TGTGCCAGCAGCTTAGGACGGGAGGGCCTGAAGACCCAGTACTTC. The V and J genes are TRBV5-4 and TRBJ2-5; TRBD2 matches 8 bases. Trimming took 2 bases from V and 6 from J; bases not matched to a gene: 9. Germline CDR1 reads SGHNT; CDR2 reads YYREEE (reference sequence). The CDR3 contains 15 residues.